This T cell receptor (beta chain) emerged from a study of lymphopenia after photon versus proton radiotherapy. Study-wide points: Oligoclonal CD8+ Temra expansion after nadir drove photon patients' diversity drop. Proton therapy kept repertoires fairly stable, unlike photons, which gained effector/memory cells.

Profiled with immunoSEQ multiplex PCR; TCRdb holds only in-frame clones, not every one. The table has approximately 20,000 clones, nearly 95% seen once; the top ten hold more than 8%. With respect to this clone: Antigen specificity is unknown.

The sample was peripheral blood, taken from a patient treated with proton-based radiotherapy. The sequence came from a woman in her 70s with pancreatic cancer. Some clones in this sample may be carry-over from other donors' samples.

This chain's CDR3 is CASTATGQNQPQHF. In nucleotides, the CDR3 is TGTGCCAGTACCGCGACCGGACAGAATCAGCCCCAGCATTTT. This chain connects TRBV19 to TRBJ1-5; D is perhaps TRBD1 (6 bases). Germline V CDR1 and CDR2: LNHDA, SQIVND (reference sequence). V was shortened by 7 bases and J by 4 bases, with 14 bases between the two germline ends. The CDR3 has 14 residues.